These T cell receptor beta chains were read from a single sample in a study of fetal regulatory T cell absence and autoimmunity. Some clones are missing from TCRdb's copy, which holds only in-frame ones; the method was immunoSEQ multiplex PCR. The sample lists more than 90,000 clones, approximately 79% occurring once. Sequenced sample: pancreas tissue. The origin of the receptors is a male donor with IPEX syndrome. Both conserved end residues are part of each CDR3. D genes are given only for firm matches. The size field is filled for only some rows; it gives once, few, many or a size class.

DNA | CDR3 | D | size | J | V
TGTGCCAGCAGCTTAGACAGCGGGGTCCCCACAGATACGCAGTATTTT | CASSLDSGVPTDTQYF | TRBD2 | - | TRBJ2-3 | TRBV7-9
TGTGCCAGCAGTTCCCCCGGCAGGTCCTATAATTCACCCCTCCACTTT | CASSSPGRSYNSPLHF | - | - | TRBJ1-6 | TRBV6-5
TGTGCCACCTGGATACTTGGCTCTGGAAACACCATATATTTT | CATWILGSGNTIYF | - | - | TRBJ1-3 | TRBV6-7
TGTGCCAGCAGCGTAGTAGGGGACAGGGGACGCACTGAAGCTTTCTTT | CASSVVGDRGRTEAFF | TRBD1 | - | TRBJ1-1 | TRBV9
TGTGCCAGTAGGGGACTAGCGGGAGGTCCCACAGATACGCAGTATTTT | CASRGLAGGPTDTQYF | TRBD2 | - | TRBJ2-3 | TRBV19
TGTGCCAGTAGTATAGCCGCAGCAAACACCGGGGAGCTGTTTTTT | CASSIAAANTGELFF | - | - | TRBJ2-2 | TRBV19
TGTGCCAGCAGCGCCAGAGGACTAACCGGGGAGCTGTTTTTT | CASSARGLTGELFF | - | few | TRBJ2-2 | TRBV9
TGCAGTGCTCAGGGGGCGTACGAGCAGTACTTC | CSAQGAYEQYF | TRBD1 | few | TRBJ2-7 | TRBV20-1
TGTGCCACCAGCAGGGAGGGACTAGCGGGGGCCGGCGATGAGCAGTTCTTC | CATSREGLAGAGDEQFF | TRBD2 | - | TRBJ2-1 | TRBV15
TGTGCCAGTACTACCGACAGGGGCTACTATGGCTACACCTTC | CASTTDRGYYGYTF | TRBD1 | - | TRBJ1-2 | TRBV19
TGTGCCAGTAGTACCCGGACGGGTTCCAATCAGCCCCAGCATTTT | CASSTRTGSNQPQHF | - | - | TRBJ1-5 | TRBV19
TGTGCCAGCAGCCCCCGTCGGGCTAGCCTACTTCTGAACAATGAGCAGTTCTTC | CASSPRRASLLLNNEQFF | - | - | TRBJ2-1 | TRBV7-9
TGTGCCAGTAGTAGGACAGGGGAAGGATATGGCTACACCTTC | CASSRTGEGYGYTF | TRBD1 | - | TRBJ1-2 | TRBV19
TGTGCCAGCAGCTTCTCTCCTCGCACAGATACGCAGTATTTT | CASSFSPRTDTQYF | - | - | TRBJ2-3 | TRBV5-4
TGTGCCAGCAGCGTAGGGCGGACTAGGGCGGGTCAAGAGACCCAGTACTTC | CASSVGRTRAGQETQYF | TRBD2 | - | TRBJ2-5 | TRBV9
TGTGCCAGCAGCTTCGATATCGCCAAAAACATTCAGTACTTC | CASSFDIAKNIQYF | - | - | TRBJ2-4 | TRBV7-2
TGTGCCAGCAGCCCCGGGCCCCGGGACAACACTGAAGCTTTCTTT | CASSPGPRDNTEAFF | - | few | TRBJ1-1 | TRBV7-2
TGTGCCAGCAGCGTAGGGGTGGGTAGCTCCTACGAGCAGTACTTC | CASSVGVGSSYEQYF | - | - | TRBJ2-7 | TRBV9
TGTGCCAGCAGGACTAGCGGGAGATCACGCTACGAGCAGTACTTC | CASRTSGRSRYEQYF | TRBD2 | - | TRBJ2-7 | TRBV6-1
TGTGCCAGCAGCTTAAGGGGAGTAACCGGGGAGCTGTTTTTT | CASSLRGVTGELFF | - | - | TRBJ2-2 | TRBV13
TGTGCCAGCAGCCAAGGGGGACAGCTTCCCTACGAGCAGTACTTC | CASSQGGQLPYEQYF | TRBD1 | - | TRBJ2-7 | TRBV4-2
TGTGCCAGCACCCCATTGGGGGAGACAGATACGCAGTATTTT | CASTPLGETDTQYF | - | - | TRBJ2-3 | TRBV5-5
TGTGCCAGCAGTGATGAGGTGGGCGGGGAGACCCAGTACTTC | CASSDEVGGETQYF | - | - | TRBJ2-5 | TRBV25-1
TGTGCCAGCAGTTTCCAGGGGGCTGGCACAGATACGCAGTATTTT | CASSFQGAGTDTQYF | TRBD1 | - | TRBJ2-3 | TRBV27
TGTGCCAGCAGTTACAGTAGCGGGAGGTTCATCTACGAGCAGTACTTC | CASSYSSGRFIYEQYF | TRBD2 | few | TRBJ2-7 | TRBV6-5
TGTGCCAGCAGCTTAAAGGGGGATTTAGATACGCAGTATTTT | CASSLKGDLDTQYF | - | - | TRBJ2-3 | TRBV7-6
TGTGCCAGCAGCTTAGGGGGCGGTTCACCCCTCCACTTT | CASSLGGGSPLHF | - | - | TRBJ1-6 | TRBV13
TGTGCCAGCAGCGCCTCAGTAGGGACAGATACGCAGTATTTT | CASSASVGTDTQYF | - | - | TRBJ2-3 | TRBV7-6
TGTGCCAGCAGCCGTCCAGTAGGGACGGTTAGGGACGAGCAGTACTTC | CASSRPVGTVRDEQYF | - | - | TRBJ2-7 | TRBV4-2
TGTGCCATCACGGCAGGGGGCTTTGGCTACACCTTC | CAITAGGFGYTF | TRBD1 | - | TRBJ1-2 | TRBV10-3
TGCGCCAGCAGCTTGGGGCGGGCCGGGCAAGAGACCCAGTACTTC | CASSLGRAGQETQYF | - | - | TRBJ2-5 | TRBV5-1
TGTGCCAGCAGTGGCATACTAGCGGGGGGGCCCCGGGAGACCCAGTACTTC | CASSGILAGGPRETQYF | TRBD2 | - | TRBJ2-5 | TRBV6-1
TGTGCCAGCAGCTACCCGGGACAGCTTAACTATGGCTACACCTTC | CASSYPGQLNYGYTF | TRBD1 | - | TRBJ1-2 | TRBV7-9
TGTGCCAGCAGTTTGCTAGCGGGACTCAGTTACAATGAGCAGTTCTTC | CASSLLAGLSYNEQFF | TRBD2 | - | TRBJ2-1 | TRBV27
TGTGCCAGCAGGACTGGGGGTTCTACTAACTATGGCTACACCTTC | CASRTGGSTNYGYTF | - | - | TRBJ1-2 | TRBV6-5
TGCGCCAGCAGTGAGTCGACTAGCGGGGGGGACGAGCAGTACTTC | CASSESTSGGDEQYF | TRBD2 | - | TRBJ2-7 | TRBV10-2
TGTGCCAGCAGTGGGGGACTAAACAGGGAGCTGTTTTTT | CASSGGLNRELFF | TRBD2 | few | TRBJ2-2 | TRBV2
TGCGCCAGCTCCCTAGCGCAGGGGTCTACAGATACGCAGTATTTT | CASSLAQGSTDTQYF | - | once | TRBJ2-3 | TRBV4-3
TGTGCCAGCAGTGACGGAGGGGGCGCGTCGGGGGAAGCTTTCTTT | CASSDGGGASGEAFF | TRBD1 | - | TRBJ1-1 | TRBV25-1